The 30 T cell receptor beta chains reported below all come from one sample, sequenced in a study of sequential checkpoint blockade in melanoma. This sample's treatment: randomized to nivolumab then ipilimumab (arm A) or the reverse (arm B). Produced via immunoSEQ multiplex PCR; TCRdb's table is partial and in-frame only. The table shows 15,000 to 20,000 clones, with approximately 80% occurring only once. Sequenced material: CD8+ T cells sorted from blood (inferred from file names), taken from a patient given nivolumab and ipilimumab in sequence. Receptor source: a human donor with melanoma.

V usage is TRBV11-2 and J usage is TRBJ2-7; 10 nucleotides line up with TRBD2. The germline V gene encodes CDR1 SGHAT and CDR2 FQNNGV. The CDR3 contains 15 residues. J was trimmed by 2 bases and V by 3 bases; bases with no gene match: 4. DNA for the CDR3: TGTGCCAGCAGCTTCGCTAGCGGGGGTACCTACGAGCAGTACTTC. Translated, it gives CASSFASGGTYEQYF.

This clone has a single count. The chain couples TRBV5-1 to TRBJ2-7; D might be TRBD2 (6 bases). Germline CDR1 reads SGHRS; CDR2 reads YFSETQ. The CDR3 is 14 amino acids. V lost 0 bases and J 6 bases, leaving 13 bases between the germline ends. CDR3 residues: CASSLGGEAREQYF. CDR3 nucleotide sequence: TGCGCCAGCAGCTTGGGCGGGGAGGCCCGCGAGCAGTACTTC. Complete variable domain (other parts from reference TRBV5-1 and TRBJ2-7): KAGVTQTPRYLIKTRGQQVTLSCSPISGHRSVSWYQQTPGQGLQFLFEYFSETQRNKGNFPGRFSGRQFSNSRSEMNVSTLELGDSALYLCASSLGGEAREQYFGPGTRLTVT.

In this sample, this clone turned up a few times. V and J are TRBV7-2 and TRBJ1-1; TRBD1 agrees at 7 bases. This CDR3 contains 14 residues. Germline lookup yields CDR1 SGHTA and CDR2 FQGNSA. The V segment lost 4 bases and the J segment 2 bases; nucleotides outside the gene matches: 4. The CDR3 spells CASSSWDRNTEAFF. DNA of the CDR3: TGTGCCAGCAGCTCGTGGGACAGAAACACTGAAGCTTTCTTT. Looking up the rest from reference TRBV7-2 and TRBJ1-1 gives the full variable domain: GAGVSQSPSNKVTEKGKDVELRCDPISGHTALYWYRQSLGQGLEFLIYFQGNSAPDKSGLPSDRFSAERTGGSVSTLTIQRTQQEDSAVYLCASSSWDRNTEAFFGQGTRLTVV.

The chain is built from TRBV4-1 and TRBJ2-7; D is perhaps TRBD2 (6 bases). The CDR3 loop spans 13 amino acids. V was trimmed by 5 bases and J by 2 bases, leaving 10 bases between them. CDR1 and CDR2 from the germline V gene are MGHRA and YSYEKL. The CDR3: CASSYRLAYEQYF. The CDR3 DNA reads as TGCGCCAGCAGCTACCGACTAGCCTACGAGCAGTACTTC.

The rearrangement uses TRBV19 and TRBJ2-7; D ambiguous. This CDR3 comprises 15 residues. Per the germline V gene, CDR1 is LNHDA and CDR2 is SQIVND (reference sequence). Trimming left V 3 bases short and J 0 bases short, with 12 bases between. CDR3 sequence: CASSISASSSYEQYF. The DNA of the CDR3 is TGTGCCAGTAGTATTTCCGCGTCGAGCTCCTACGAGCAGTACTTC.

The chain carries TRBV27 and TRBJ1-1; D is possibly TRBD1 (6 bases). This CDR3 is built from 14 residues. Deletions cut 8 bases from V and 5 bases from J, with 18 bases between. Germline CDR1 and CDR2: MNHEY and SMNVEV (reference sequence). CDR3 sequence reads: CASRMRGGVTEAFF. Here the CDR3 DNA reads TGTGCCAGCCGCATGAGAGGGGGGGTAACTGAAGCTTTCTTT.

The rearrangement uses TRBV28 and TRBJ2-7; tentative D call: TRBD1 (6 bases). The germline V and J ends were trimmed by 6 bases and 2 bases, with 11 bases remaining between them. Germline V lookup: CDR1 MDHEN, CDR2 SYDVKM. This CDR3 comprises 13 residues. The CDR3 DNA reads TGTGCCAGCAGGGCCGGGACACCCTACGAGCAGTACTTC. This encodes CASRAGTPYEQYF.

The chain combines TRBV7-7 with TRBJ1-5; unclear D gene. Trimming removed 0 bases at V and 4 bases at J, with 13 bases between. Germline CDR1 SSHAT, CDR2 FNYEAQ (reference sequence). The CDR3 sequence is 16 residues long. The CDR3 loop reads CASSLAGGTPNQPQHF. The CDR3 nucleotides read TGTGCCAGCAGCTTAGCGGGAGGAACACCGAATCAGCCCCAGCATTTT.

The chain recombines TRBV19 with TRBJ2-7, with 7 nucleotides matching TRBD1. The CDR3 sequence is 14 residues long. The trim removed 5 bases at V and 3 bases at J, leaving 7 bases unmatched. Germline V CDR1 and CDR2: LNHDA, SQIVND (reference sequence). CDR3 region: CASSARDSDYEQYF. CDR3 nucleotides: TGTGCCAGTAGTGCCCGGGACAGCGACTACGAGCAGTACTTC.

The V and J genes are TRBV28 and TRBJ1-1; tentatively, D is TRBD1 (5 bases). Per germline, CDR1 MDHEN and CDR2 SYDVKM. The V and J ends lost 2 bases and 3 bases respectively, with 10 bases between them. This CDR3 is built from 14 residues. CDR3 region: CASSLLGLDTEAFF. The DNA for the CDR3 is TGTGCCAGCAGTTTACTGGGGCTCGACACTGAAGCTTTCTTT.

The rearrangement joins TRBV4-2 to TRBJ2-2; 7 nucleotides match TRBD2. Unmatched junction bases numbered 7, after V lost 2 bases and J lost 1 base. The V gene's germline CDR1 is LGHNA and CDR2 YNFKEQ. CDR3 size: 17 residues. The CDR3 is CASSQFIERGNTGELFF. CDR3 DNA sequence: TGTGCCAGCAGCCAATTCATAGAGCGGGGGAACACCGGGGAGCTGTTTTTT.

V gene TRBV4-2 combines with J gene TRBJ2-7; 7 nucleotides line up with TRBD2. The junction had 6 bases not matched to a gene; V was cut back by 0 bases and J by 1 base. CDR1 is LGHNA and CDR2 is YNFKEQ in the germline V gene. The CDR3 extends over 16 amino acids. The CDR3 nucleotides read TGTGCCAGCAGCCAAGATTCGGCGGGGGTTTCCTACGAGCAGTACTTC. Translation gives CASSQDSAGVSYEQYF.

The rearrangement links TRBV27 to TRBJ2-7; D is undetermined. This CDR3 spans 14 amino acids. Germline CDR1 is MNHEY and CDR2 is SMNVEV (reference sequence). Deletions cut 3 bases from V and 0 bases from J, with 9 bases between. This chain's CDR3 is CASSFAGNSYEQYF. For the CDR3, the DNA is TGTGCCAGCAGTTTTGCAGGAAACTCCTACGAGCAGTACTTC.

This chain joins TRBV18 and TRBJ1-1, with D unclear. The length of the CDR3 is 15 residues. V was pared by 2 bases and J by 0 bases, with 10 bases between. Germline assignment: CDR1 KGHSH and CDR2 LQKENI. CDR3 DNA sequence: TGTGCCAGCTCACCAGAACTACGCATGAACACTGAAGCTTTCTTT. Its translation is CASSPELRMNTEAFF.

The chain has TRBV7-8 and TRBJ2-7, with a possible D match to TRBD1 (5 bases). CDR1 and CDR2 from the germline V gene are SGHVS and FQNEAQ. The V end was cut by 1 base, the J end by 3 bases, with 10 bases between. The CDR3 runs 14 residues. This chain's CDR3 is CASSLGRASYEQYF. CDR3 coding DNA: TGTGCCAGCAGCTTAGGCAGGGCCAGCTACGAGCAGTACTTC.

The chain employs TRBV29-1 and TRBJ2-7, with 10 bases fitting TRBD1. The CDR3 runs to 13 residues. V lost 0 bases and J lost 6; bases outside the gene matches: 2. Germline-derived CDR1 and CDR2 are SQVTM and ANQGSEA. The CDR3 DNA is TGCAGCGTTGAAGAAGGGACAGGGGTCGAGCAGTACTTC. Amino acid sequence: CSVEEGTGVEQYF.

In regard to this clone: The conserved closing phenylalanine or tryptophan is absent in this CDR3, likely reflecting a read error. The DNA is left out, because the CDR3 cannot be placed on it with certainty; the CDR3 is given as TCRdb lists it. The CDR3 protein is CASTTSGSL. The J gene is TRBJ2-7, the V gene TRBV10-1; the table's D call, TRBD2, has no DNA check behind it. Looked up from germline, CDR1 is WNHNN and CDR2 is SYGVQD (reference sequence). The CDR3 length equals 9 residues, ends included.

This clone was counted between two and nine times. V usage is TRBV7-9 and J usage is TRBJ2-7; D remains unclear. The V gene lost 0 bases and the J gene lost 0 bases, with 9 bases spanning the gap. CDR1 is SEHNR and CDR2 is FQNEAQ in the germline V gene (reference sequence). The length of the CDR3 is 15 residues. The CDR3 nucleotides read TGTGCCAGCAGCTTAGCTCCGGAGAGCTCCTACGAGCAGTACTTC. Encoded protein: CASSLAPESSYEQYF. Filled out from reference TRBV7-9 and TRBJ2-7, the complete variable domain reads DTGVSQNPRHKITKRGQNVTFRCDPISEHNRLYWYRQTLGQGPEFLTYFQNEAQLEKSRLLSDRFSAERPKGSFSTLEIQRTEQGDSAMYLCASSLAPESSYEQYFGPGTRLTVT.

CDR3 amino acids: CASSYDRAKGEQYF. Here the CDR3 DNA reads TGTGCCAGCAGTTACGACAGGGCTAAGGGCGAGCAGTACTTC. This chain connects TRBV6-5 to TRBJ2-7, with TRBD1 identical over 7 bases. Germline CDR1 is MNHEY and CDR2 is SVGAGI. The CDR3 contains 14 residues. Germline trimming cut 2 bases from V and 6 bases from J; bases unmatched to any gene: 7.

V and J are TRBV7-9 and TRBJ1-2, with TRBD1 as a possible D gene (6 bases). From germline, CDR1 is SEHNR and CDR2 FQNEAQ (reference sequence). This CDR3 region has 12 residues. V lost 3 bases to trimming and J lost 7 bases, with 9 bases between them. Written as DNA, the CDR3 is TGTGCCAGCAGCTTGGGGGCAGGTGGCTACACCTTC. This encodes CASSLGAGGYTF. Full variable domain (rest looked up from reference TRBV7-9 and TRBJ1-2): DTGVSQNPRHKITKRGQNVTFRCDPISEHNRLYWYRQTLGQGPEFLTYFQNEAQLEKSRLLSDRFSAERPKGSFSTLEIQRTEQGDSAMYLCASSLGAGGYTFGSGTRLTVV.

The chain combines TRBV6-5 with TRBJ1-2; 9 bases fit TRBD1. The CDR3 is made up of 15 amino acids. The germline CDR1 and CDR2 sequences are MNHEY and SVGAGI. J lost 4 bases, V lost 5 bases, and 8 bases had no gene match. The CDR3 is CASSTGGALGYGYTF. The DNA of the CDR3 is TGTGCCAGCAGTACAGGGGGCGCGCTAGGCTATGGCTACACCTTC.

The table lists this clone with a few counts. The chain's CDR3 is CASQDRGNQPQHF. CDR3 nucleotide sequence: TGTGCCAGCCAGGACAGGGGCAATCAGCCCCAGCATTTT. The genes are TRBV28 and TRBJ1-5; 8 bases align to TRBD1. The CDR3 covers 13 residues. CDR1 and CDR2 from the germline V gene are MDHEN and SYDVKM. The V and J ends lost 8 bases and 2 bases, in that order; junction bases with no gene match: 2.

The V and J genes are TRBV6-1 and TRBJ2-7; 8 bases fit TRBD1. Germline CDR1 is MNHNS and CDR2 is SASEGT. The CDR3 is 13 residues long. Trimming cost V 8 bases and J 2 bases; bases outside gene matches: 5. As DNA, the CDR3 is TGTGCCAGCTGGCAGGGGGCCCCCTACGAGCAGTACTTC. The encoded protein is CASWQGAPYEQYF.

A single count supports this clone. The rearrangement links TRBV7-2 to TRBJ2-7; 8 bases match TRBD1. V lost 2 bases and J lost 0; bases outside the gene matches: 3. The CDR3 is 15 residues long. Germline V CDR1 and CDR2: SGHTA, FQGNSA. The DNA of the CDR3 is TGTGCCAGCAGCTTATGGGACAGGAGCTCCTACGAGCAGTACTTC. Protein sequence: CASSLWDRSSYEQYF.

This chain uses TRBV7-6 with TRBJ2-7; 9 bases align to TRBD2. The germline gives CDR1 SGHVS, CDR2 FNYEAQ. The trim removed 1 base at V and 4 bases at J, leaving 5 bases unmatched. The CDR3 loop spans 15 amino acids. Written as DNA, the CDR3 is TGTGCCAGCAGCTTAGGTAGACTAGCGGTGTACGAGCAGTACTTC. This sequence encodes CASSLGRLAVYEQYF.

The rearrangement uses TRBV7-6 and TRBJ2-3; 14 nucleotides agree with TRBD2. The CDR3 covers 18 residues. The germline CDR1 and CDR2 sequences are SGHVS and FNYEAQ. With V trimmed by 5 bases and J by 2 bases, 9 bases remained unmatched. The chain's CDR3 is CASSQPTSGRAPTDTQYF. The CDR3 DNA sequence: TGTGCCAGCAGCCAACCGACTAGCGGGAGGGCCCCCACAGATACGCAGTATTTT.

The V gene is TRBV11-2, the J gene TRBJ2-7; TRBD2 aligns across 11 bases. V was pared by 5 bases and J by 3 bases, with 3 bases of the junction left unmatched. Germline CDR1 and CDR2: SGHAT and FQNNGV. CDR3 size: 14 residues. The CDR3 reads CASSLTSGGYEQYF. In DNA form, the CDR3 reads TGTGCCAGCAGCCTTACTAGCGGGGGCTACGAGCAGTACTTC.

This chain joins TRBV15 and TRBJ2-7; 8 bases map to TRBD1. Germline CDR1 LNHNV, CDR2 YYDKDF (reference sequence). With 4 bases clipped from V and 5 bases from J, the junction kept 7 bases outside the gene matches. CDR3 size: 14 residues. This chain's CDR3 is CATSTRTGLDEQYF. Written as DNA, the CDR3 is TGTGCCACCAGCACAAGGACAGGGCTAGACGAGCAGTACTTC. The variable domain in full, completed from reference TRBV15 and TRBJ2-7, reads DAMVIQNPRYQVTQFGKPVTLSCSQTLNHNVMYWYQQKSSQAPKLLFHYYDKDFNNEADTPDNFQSRRPNTSFCFLDIRSPGLGDTAMYLCATSTRTGLDEQYFGPGTRLTVT.

The V gene is TRBV29-1, the J gene TRBJ2-7; 9 bases align to TRBD1. J lost 4 bases, V lost 0 bases, and 10 bases had no gene match. The CDR3 sequence is 16 residues long. CDR1 and CDR2 from the germline V gene are SQVTM and ANQGSEA. CDR3 in DNA: TGCAGCGTTGAAGATCGATTGGGGACAGGGCTTTACGAGCAGTACTTC. Its protein is CSVEDRLGTGLYEQYF.

This clone has a single count. The chain joins TRBV5-4 to TRBJ2-7; 7 positions match TRBD2. The CDR3 is made up of 14 amino acids. The germline V gene encodes CDR1 SGHNT and CDR2 YYREEE (reference sequence). Germline trimming cut 6 bases from V and 5 bases from J; bases unmatched to any gene: 11. For the CDR3, the DNA is TGTGCCAGCACGTGGTGGGGGGGGGACGACGAGCAGTACTTC. It is translated as CASTWWGGDDEQYF.